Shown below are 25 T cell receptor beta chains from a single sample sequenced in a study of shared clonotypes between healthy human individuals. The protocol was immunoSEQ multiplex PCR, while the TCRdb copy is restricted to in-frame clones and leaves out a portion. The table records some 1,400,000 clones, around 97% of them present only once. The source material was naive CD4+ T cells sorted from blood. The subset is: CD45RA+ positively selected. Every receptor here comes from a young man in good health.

CDR3 DNA sequence: TGCGCCAGCAGCCCGGGACAGGGGGCCTACAATGAGCAGTTCTTC. Translation: CASSPGQGAYNEQFF. The rearrangement links TRBV5-1 to TRBJ2-1; 11 nucleotides line up with TRBD1. Germline V gives CDR1 SGHRS, CDR2 YFSETQ. This CDR3 region has 15 residues. The V and J ends lost 4 bases and 2 bases, in that order; junction bases with no gene match: 2. The entire variable domain, with the rest obtained from reference TRBV5-1 and TRBJ2-1, is as follows: KAGVTQTPRYLIKTRGQQVTLSCSPISGHRSVSWYQQTPGQGLQFLFEYFSETQRNKGNFPGRFSGRQFSNSRSEMNVSTLELGDSALYLCASSPGQGAYNEQFFGPGTRLTVL.

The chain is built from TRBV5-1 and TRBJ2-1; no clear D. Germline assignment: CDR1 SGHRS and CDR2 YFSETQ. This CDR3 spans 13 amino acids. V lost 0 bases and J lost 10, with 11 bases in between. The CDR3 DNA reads TGCGCCAGCAGCTTGGAACCCCTAGGGGAGCAGTTCTTC. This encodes CASSLEPLGEQFF.

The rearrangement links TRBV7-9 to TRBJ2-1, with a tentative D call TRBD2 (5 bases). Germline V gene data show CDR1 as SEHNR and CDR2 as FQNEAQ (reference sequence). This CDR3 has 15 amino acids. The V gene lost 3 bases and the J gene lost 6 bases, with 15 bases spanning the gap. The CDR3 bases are TGTGCCAGCAGCTTCCTAGCCCTCCTTATCAATGAGCAGTTCTTC. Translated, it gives CASSFLALLINEQFF.

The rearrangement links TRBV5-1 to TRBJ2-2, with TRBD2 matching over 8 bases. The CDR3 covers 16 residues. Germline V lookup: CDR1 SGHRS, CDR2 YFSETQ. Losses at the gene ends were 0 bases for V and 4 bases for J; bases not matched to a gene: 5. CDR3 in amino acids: CASSLGVAGLTGELFF. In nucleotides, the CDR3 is TGCGCCAGCAGCTTGGGGGTAGCGGGGCTCACCGGGGAGCTGTTTTTT.

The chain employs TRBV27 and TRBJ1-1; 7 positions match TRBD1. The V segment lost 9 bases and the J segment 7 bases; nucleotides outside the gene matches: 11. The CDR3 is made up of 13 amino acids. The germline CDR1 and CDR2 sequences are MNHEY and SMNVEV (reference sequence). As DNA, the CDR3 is TGTGCCAGTCGCAGACAGGGCCAGAATGAAGCTTTCTTT. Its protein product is CASRRQGQNEAFF.

CDR3 region: CASSTGQVDNYGYTF. The CDR3 DNA reads TGTGCCAGCAGCACCGGACAGGTGGATAACTATGGCTACACCTTC. This chain links TRBV7-2 with TRBJ1-2, with 7 positions matching TRBD1. The CDR3 is 15 amino acids. V shed 5 bases, J shed 1 base, and the junction held 7 bases outside the gene matches. Per the germline V gene, CDR1 is SGHTA and CDR2 is FQGNSA. The variable domain in full, with the rest retrieved from reference TRBV7-2 and TRBJ1-2, is GAGVSQSPSNKVTEKGKDVELRCDPISGHTALYWYRQSLGQGLEFLIYFQGNSAPDKSGLPSDRFSAERTGGSVSTLTIQRTQQEDSAVYLCASSTGQVDNYGYTFGSGTRLTVV.

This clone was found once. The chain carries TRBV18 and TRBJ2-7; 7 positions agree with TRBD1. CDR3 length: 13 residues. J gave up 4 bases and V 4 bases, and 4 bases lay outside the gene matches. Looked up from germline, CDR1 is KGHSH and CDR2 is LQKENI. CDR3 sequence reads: CASSLKDRYEQYF. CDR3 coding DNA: TGTGCCAGCTCACTAAAGGACAGGTACGAGCAGTACTTC.

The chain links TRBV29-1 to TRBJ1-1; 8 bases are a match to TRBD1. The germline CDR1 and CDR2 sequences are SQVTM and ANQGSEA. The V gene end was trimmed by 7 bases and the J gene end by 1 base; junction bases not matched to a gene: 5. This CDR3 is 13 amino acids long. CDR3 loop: CSASDRENTEAFF. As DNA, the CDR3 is TGCAGCGCCTCGGACAGGGAGAACACTGAAGCTTTCTTT.

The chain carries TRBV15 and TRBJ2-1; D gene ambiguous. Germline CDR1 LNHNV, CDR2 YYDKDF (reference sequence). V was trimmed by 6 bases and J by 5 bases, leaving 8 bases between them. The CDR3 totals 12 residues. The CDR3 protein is CATSWQNNEQFF. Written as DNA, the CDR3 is TGTGCCACCAGTTGGCAAAACAATGAGCAGTTCTTC.

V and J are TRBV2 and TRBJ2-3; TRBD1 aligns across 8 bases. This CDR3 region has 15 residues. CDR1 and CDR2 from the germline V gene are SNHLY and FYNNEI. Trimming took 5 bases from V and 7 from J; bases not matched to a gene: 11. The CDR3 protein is CASSYGQGLGNTQYF. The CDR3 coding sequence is TGTGCCAGCAGTTACGGACAGGGCTTAGGGAATACGCAGTATTTT. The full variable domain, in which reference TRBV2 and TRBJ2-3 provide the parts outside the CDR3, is EPEVTQTPSHQVTQMGQEVILRCVPISNHLYFYWYRQILGQKVEFLVSFYNNEISEKSEIFDDQFSVERPDGSNFTLKIRSTKLEDSAMYFCASSYGQGLGNTQYFGPGTRLTVL.

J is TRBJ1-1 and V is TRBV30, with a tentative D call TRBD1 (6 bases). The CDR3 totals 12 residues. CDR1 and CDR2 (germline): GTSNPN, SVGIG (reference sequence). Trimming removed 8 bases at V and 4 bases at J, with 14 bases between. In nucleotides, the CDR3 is TGTGCCAGGGACATTAGGGGCACTGAAGCTTTCTTT. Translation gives CARDIRGTEAFF. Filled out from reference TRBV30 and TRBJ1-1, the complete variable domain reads SQTIHQWPATLVQPVGSPLSLECTVEGTSNPNLYWYRQAAGRGLQLLFYSVGIGQISSEVPQNLSASRPQDRQFILSSKKLLLSDSGFYLCARDIRGTEAFFGQGTRLTVV.

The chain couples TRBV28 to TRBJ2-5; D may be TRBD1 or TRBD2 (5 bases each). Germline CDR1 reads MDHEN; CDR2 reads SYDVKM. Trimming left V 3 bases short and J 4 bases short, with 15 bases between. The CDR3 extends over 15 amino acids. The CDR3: CASSFQGVGRETQYF. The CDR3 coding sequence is TGTGCCAGCAGTTTCCAGGGAGTGGGTCGAGAGACCCAGTACTTC.

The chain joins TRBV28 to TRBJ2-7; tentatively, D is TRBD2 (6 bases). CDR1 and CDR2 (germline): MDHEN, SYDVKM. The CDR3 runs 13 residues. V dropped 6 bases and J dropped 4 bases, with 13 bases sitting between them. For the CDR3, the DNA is TGTGCCAGCAGCCCGGCGGGGTGGTACGAGCAGTACTTC. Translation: CASSPAGWYEQYF.

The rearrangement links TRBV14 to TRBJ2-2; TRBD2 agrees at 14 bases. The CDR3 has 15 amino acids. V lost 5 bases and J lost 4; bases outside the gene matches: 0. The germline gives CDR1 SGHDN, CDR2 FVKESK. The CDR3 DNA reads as TGTGCCAGCAGCGGACTAGCGGGAGGCACCGGGGAGCTGTTTTTT. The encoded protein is CASSGLAGGTGELFF.

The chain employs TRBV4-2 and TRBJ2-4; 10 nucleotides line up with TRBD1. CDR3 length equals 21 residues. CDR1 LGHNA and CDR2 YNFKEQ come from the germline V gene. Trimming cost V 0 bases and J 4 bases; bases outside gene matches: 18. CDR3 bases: TGTGCCAGCAGCCAAGAACGGACAGGGGGTGTTAATAGCGGGAATAAAAACATTCAGTACTTC. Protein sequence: CASSQERTGGVNSGNKNIQYF.

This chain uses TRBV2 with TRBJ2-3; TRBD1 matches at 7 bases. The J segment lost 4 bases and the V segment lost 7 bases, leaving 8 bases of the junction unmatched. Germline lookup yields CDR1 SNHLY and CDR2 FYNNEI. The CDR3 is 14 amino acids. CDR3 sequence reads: CASKPTGWADTQYF. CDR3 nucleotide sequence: TGTGCCAGCAAACCGACAGGGTGGGCAGATACGCAGTATTTT.

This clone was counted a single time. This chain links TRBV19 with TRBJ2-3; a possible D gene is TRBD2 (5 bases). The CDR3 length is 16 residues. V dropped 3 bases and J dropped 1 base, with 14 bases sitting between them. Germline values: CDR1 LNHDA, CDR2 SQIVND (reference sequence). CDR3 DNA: TGTGCCAGTAGTATCCACGTAGGACTCGGCACAGATACGCAGTATTTT. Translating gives CASSIHVGLGTDTQYF.

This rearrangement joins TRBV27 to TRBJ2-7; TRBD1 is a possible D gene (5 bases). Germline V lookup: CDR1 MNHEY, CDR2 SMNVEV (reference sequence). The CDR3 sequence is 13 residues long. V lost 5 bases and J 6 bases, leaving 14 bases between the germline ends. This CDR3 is CASSRPNRGEQYF. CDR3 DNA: TGTGCCAGCAGTCGACCCAATAGGGGCGAGCAGTACTTC.

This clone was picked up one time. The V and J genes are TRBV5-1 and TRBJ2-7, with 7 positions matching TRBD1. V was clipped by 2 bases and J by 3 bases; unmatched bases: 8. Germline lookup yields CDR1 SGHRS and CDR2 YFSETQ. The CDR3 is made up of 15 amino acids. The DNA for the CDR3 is TGCGCCAGCAGCTTACAGAGACAGGGCTTCTACGAGCAGTACTTC. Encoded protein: CASSLQRQGFYEQYF.

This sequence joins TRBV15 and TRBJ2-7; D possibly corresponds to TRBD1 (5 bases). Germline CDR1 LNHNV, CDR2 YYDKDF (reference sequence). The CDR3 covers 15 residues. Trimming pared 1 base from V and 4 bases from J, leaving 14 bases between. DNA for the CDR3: TGTGCCACCAGCAGAGTTCGCGGCAGGGAATACGAGCAGTACTTC. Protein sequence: CATSRVRGREYEQYF.

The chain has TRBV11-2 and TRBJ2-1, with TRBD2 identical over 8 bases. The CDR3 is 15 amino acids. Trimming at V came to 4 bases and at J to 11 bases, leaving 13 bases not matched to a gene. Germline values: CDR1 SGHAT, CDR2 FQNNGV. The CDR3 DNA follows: TGTGCCAGCAGCTGGGGGACTAGTAAAGGGTATAAGCAGTTCTTC. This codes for CASSWGTSKGYKQFF.

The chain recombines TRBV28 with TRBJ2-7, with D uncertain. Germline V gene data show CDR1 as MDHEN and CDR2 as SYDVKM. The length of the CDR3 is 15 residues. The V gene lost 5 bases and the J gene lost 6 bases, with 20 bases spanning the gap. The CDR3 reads CASSPSKGWVVEQYF. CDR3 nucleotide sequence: TGTGCCAGCAGTCCCTCTAAAGGGTGGGTTGTCGAGCAGTACTTC.

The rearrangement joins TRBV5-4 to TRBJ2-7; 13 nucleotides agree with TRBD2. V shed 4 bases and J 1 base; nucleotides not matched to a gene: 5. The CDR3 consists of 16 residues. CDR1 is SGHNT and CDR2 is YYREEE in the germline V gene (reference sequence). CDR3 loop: CASSRLAGGWSYEQYF. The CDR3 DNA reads TGTGCCAGCAGCCGACTAGCGGGAGGATGGTCCTACGAGCAGTACTTC.

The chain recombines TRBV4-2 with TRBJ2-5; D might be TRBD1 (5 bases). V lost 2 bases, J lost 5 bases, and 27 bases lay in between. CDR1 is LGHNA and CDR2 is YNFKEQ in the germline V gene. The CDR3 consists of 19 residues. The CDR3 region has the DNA TGTGCCAGCAGCCAATTGGCGATAATTTCGACAGTTAGTCAGGAGACCCAGTACTTC. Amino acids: CASSQLAIISTVSQETQYF.

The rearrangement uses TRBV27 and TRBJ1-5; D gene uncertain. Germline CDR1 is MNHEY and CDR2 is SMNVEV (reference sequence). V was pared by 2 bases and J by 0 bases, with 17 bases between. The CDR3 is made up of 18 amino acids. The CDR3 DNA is TGTGCCAGCAGTTTAGGTAGAGAGGGAAGCTATAGCAATCAGCCCCAGCATTTT. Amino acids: CASSLGREGSYSNQPQHF.